The rows below give T cell receptor beta chains drawn from one sample of a study of cytomegalovirus exposure and HLA in healthy donors. Sequencing was performed with immunoSEQ multiplex PCR; in TCRdb, only in-frame clones are kept and a portion is missing. The sample has some 150,000 clones; about 10% are singletons. The sample comprised PBMCs. The receptors shown here come from a middle-aged woman in good health and CMV-seropositive. Both conserved end residues are part of each CDR3. D genes are given only for firm matches. The size entry is marked missing in some rows and otherwise reads once, few, many or a size class.

V	J	length	D	size	CDR3	DNA
TRBV2	TRBJ2-1	16	TRBD2	NA	CASIGTSGGPSREQFF	TGTGCCAGCATAGGGACTAGCGGGGGCCCGAGTCGAGAGCAGTTCTTC
TRBV5-1	TRBJ2-5	18	TRBD1	NA	CASSFMLWTGQSQETQYF	TGCGCCAGCAGCTTTATGTTGTGGACAGGCCAGTCTCAAGAGACCCAGTACTTC
TRBV2	TRBJ2-3	16	TRBD2	NA	CASSERSGGPADTQYF	TGTGCCAGCAGTGAAAGAAGCGGGGGGCCGGCAGATACGCAGTATTTT
TRBV19	TRBJ2-3	17	TRBD2	NA	CASSIDGSGGNTDTQYF	TGTGCCAGTAGTATAGATGGGAGCGGGGGGAACACAGATACGCAGTATTTT
TRBV7-6	TRBJ1-1	17	NA	few	CASSLVGGGLVYTEAFF	TGTGCCAGCAGCTTAGTCGGGGGGGGGCTGGTCTACACTGAAGCTTTCTTT
TRBV6-1	TRBJ1-6	15	NA	NA	CASSEGGFYNSPLHF	TGTGCCAGCAGTGAAGGGGGCTTCTATAATTCACCCCTCCACTTT
TRBV5-1	TRBJ2-7	16	NA	NA	CASSLAETVLRYEQYF	TGCGCCAGCAGCTTGGCCGAAACAGTCCTTCGCTACGAGCAGTACTTC
TRBV10-3	TRBJ2-1	15	TRBD2	few	CAISPSGGGYNEQFF	TGTGCCATCAGTCCGTCGGGGGGAGGCTACAATGAGCAGTTCTTC
TRBV2	TRBJ2-3	14	NA	few	CASLWAGNTDTQYF	TGTGCCAGCCTGTGGGCAGGGAACACAGATACGCAGTATTTT
TRBV2	TRBJ2-7	14	NA	few	CASSEGGGLYEQYF	TGTGCCAGCAGTGAAGGAGGCGGGCTGTACGAGCAGTACTTC
TRBV6-5	TRBJ1-1	15	NA	few	CASSPGGIGNTEAFF	TGTGCCAGCAGCCCCGGGGGAATCGGGAACACTGAAGCTTTCTTT
TRBV5-6	TRBJ2-7	13	NA	many	CASSLSGVAEQYF	TGTGCCAGCAGCTTGTCAGGGGTGGCCGAGCAGTACTTC
TRBV27	TRBJ2-3	15	TRBD2	NA	CASRLRTSGPDTQYF	TGTGCCAGCAGGCTGCGGACTAGCGGCCCAGATACGCAGTATTTT
TRBV5-5	TRBJ2-5	14	TRBD2	NA	CASSLASGRQTQYF	TGTGCCAGCAGCTTGGCTAGCGGCCGGCAGACCCAGTACTTC
TRBV9	TRBJ2-3	16	TRBD2	few	CASSVASGGPTDTQYF	TGTGCCAGCAGCGTAGCTAGCGGGGGACCCACAGATACGCAGTATTTT
TRBV14	TRBJ2-7	14	TRBD1	NA	CASSHFDRAYEQYF	TGTGCCAGCAGCCACTTCGACAGGGCCTACGAGCAGTACTTC
TRBV18	TRBJ2-7	13	NA	few	CASSPRGSYEQYF	TGTGCCAGCTCCCCCAGGGGATCCTACGAGCAGTACTTC